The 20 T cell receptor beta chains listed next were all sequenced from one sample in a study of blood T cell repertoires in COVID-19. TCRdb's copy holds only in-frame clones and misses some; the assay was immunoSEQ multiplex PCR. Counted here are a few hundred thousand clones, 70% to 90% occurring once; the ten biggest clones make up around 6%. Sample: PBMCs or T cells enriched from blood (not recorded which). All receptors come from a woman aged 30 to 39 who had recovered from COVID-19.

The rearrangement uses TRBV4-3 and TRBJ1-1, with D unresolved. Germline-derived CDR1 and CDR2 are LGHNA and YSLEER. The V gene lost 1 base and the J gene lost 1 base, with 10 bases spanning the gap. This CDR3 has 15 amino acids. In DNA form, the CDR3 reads TGCGCCAGCAGCCAAGGTCTCACTAAGAACACTGAAGCTTTCTTT. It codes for CASSQGLTKNTEAFF.

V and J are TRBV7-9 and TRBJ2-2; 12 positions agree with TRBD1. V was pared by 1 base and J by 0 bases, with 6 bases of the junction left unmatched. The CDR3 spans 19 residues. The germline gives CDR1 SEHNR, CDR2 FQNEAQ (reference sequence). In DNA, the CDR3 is TGTGCCAGCAGCTTAGGGAGGGGACAGGGGGCCGCGAACACCGGGGAGCTGTTTTTT. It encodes CASSLGRGQGAANTGELFF. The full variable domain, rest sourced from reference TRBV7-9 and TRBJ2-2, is DTGVSQNPRHKITKRGQNVTFRCDPISEHNRLYWYRQTLGQGPEFLTYFQNEAQLEKSRLLSDRFSAERPKGSFSTLEIQRTEQGDSAMYLCASSLGRGQGAANTGELFFGEGSRLTVL.

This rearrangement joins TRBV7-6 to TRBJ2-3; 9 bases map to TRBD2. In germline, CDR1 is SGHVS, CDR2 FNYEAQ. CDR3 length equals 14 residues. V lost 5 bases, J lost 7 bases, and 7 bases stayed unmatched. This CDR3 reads CASSQGTSSYTQYF. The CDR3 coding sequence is TGTGCCAGCAGCCAAGGGACTAGCAGCTATACGCAGTATTTT.

Here the CDR3 reads CAWSARGGSKPPPEAFF. The CDR3 DNA is TGTGCCTGGAGTGCTAGAGGCGGCAGCAAACCTCCCCCTGAAGCTTTCTTT. The chain combines TRBV30 with TRBJ1-1, with unresolved D. Trimming left V 1 base short and J 6 bases short, with 24 bases between. This CDR3 is 17 amino acids long. Germline CDR1 is GTSNPN and CDR2 is SVGIG (reference sequence).

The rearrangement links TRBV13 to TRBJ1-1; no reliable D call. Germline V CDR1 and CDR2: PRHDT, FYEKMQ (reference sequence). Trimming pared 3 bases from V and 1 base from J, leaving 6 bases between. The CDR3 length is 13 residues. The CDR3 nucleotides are TGTGCCAGCAGCTTCAACAAGAACACTGAAGCTTTCTTT. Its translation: CASSFNKNTEAFF.

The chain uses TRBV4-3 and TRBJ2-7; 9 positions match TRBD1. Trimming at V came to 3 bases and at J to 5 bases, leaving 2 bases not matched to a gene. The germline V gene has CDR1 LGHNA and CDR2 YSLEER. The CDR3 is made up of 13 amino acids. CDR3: CASSHWTGDEQYF. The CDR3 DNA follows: TGCGCCAGCAGCCATTGGACAGGGGACGAGCAGTACTTC.

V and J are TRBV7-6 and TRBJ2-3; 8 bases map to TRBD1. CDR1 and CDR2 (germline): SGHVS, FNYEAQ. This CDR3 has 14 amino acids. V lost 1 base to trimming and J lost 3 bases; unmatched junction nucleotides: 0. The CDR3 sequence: CASSLGTGTDTQYF. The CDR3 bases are TGTGCCAGCAGCTTAGGGACAGGGACAGATACGCAGTATTTT.

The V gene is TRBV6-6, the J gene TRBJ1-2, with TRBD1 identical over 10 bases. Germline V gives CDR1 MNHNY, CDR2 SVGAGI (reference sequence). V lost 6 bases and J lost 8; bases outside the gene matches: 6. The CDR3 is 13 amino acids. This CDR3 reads CASSPGTGAGYTF. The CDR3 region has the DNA TGTGCCAGCAGCCCTGGGACAGGGGCCGGCTACACCTTC.

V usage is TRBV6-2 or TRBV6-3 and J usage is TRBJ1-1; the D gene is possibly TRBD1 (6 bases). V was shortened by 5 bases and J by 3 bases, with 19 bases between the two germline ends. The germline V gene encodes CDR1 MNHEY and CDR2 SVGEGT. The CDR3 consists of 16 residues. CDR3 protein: CASSGPTGGLHTEAFF. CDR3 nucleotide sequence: TGTGCCAGCAGTGGCCCCACGGGGGGGCTGCACACTGAAGCTTTCTTT.

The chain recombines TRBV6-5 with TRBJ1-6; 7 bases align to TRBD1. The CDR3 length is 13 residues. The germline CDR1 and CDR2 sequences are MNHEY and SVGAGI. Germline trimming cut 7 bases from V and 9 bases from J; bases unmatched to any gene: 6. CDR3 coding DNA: TGTGCCAGCACCACAGGGGTCGGTTCACCCCTCCACTTT. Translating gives CASTTGVGSPLHF.

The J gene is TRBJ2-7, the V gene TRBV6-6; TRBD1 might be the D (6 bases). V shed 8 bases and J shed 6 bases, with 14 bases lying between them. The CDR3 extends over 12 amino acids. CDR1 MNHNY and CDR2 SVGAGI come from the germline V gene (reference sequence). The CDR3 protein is CASADRGTEQYF. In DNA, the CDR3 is TGTGCCAGCGCGGACAGAGGGACCGAGCAGTACTTC.

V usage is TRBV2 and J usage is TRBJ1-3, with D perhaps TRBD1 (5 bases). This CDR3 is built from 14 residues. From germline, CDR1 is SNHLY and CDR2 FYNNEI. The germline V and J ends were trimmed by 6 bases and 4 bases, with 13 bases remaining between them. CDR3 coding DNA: TGTGCCAGCAGCCTACCGACAGAGGGAAACACCATATATTTT. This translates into CASSLPTEGNTIYF.

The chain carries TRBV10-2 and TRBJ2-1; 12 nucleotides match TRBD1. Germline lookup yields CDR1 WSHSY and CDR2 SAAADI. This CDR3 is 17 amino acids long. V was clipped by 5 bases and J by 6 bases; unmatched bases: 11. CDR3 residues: CASSYPAGTGGRNEQFF. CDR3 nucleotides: TGCGCCAGCAGTTATCCTGCCGGGACAGGGGGCCGCAATGAGCAGTTCTTC.

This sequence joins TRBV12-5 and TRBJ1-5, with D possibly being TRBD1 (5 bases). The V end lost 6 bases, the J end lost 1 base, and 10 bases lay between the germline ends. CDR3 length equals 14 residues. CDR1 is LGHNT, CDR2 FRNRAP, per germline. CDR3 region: CASGQGKSNQPQHF. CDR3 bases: TGTGCTAGTGGCCAGGGAAAAAGCAATCAGCCCCAGCATTTT.

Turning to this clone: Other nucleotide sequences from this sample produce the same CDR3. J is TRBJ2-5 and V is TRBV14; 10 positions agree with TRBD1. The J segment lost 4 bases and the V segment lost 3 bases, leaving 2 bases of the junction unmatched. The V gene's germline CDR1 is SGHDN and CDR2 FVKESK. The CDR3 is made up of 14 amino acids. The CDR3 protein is CASSQGQGRETQYF. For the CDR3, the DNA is TGTGCCAGCAGCCAGGGACAGGGGAGAGAGACCCAGTACTTC.

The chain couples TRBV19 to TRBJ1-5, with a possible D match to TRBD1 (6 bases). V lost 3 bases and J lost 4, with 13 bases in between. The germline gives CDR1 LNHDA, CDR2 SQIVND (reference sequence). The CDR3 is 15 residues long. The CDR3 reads CASSIVRGVNQPQHF. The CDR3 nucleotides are TGTGCCAGTAGTATCGTCAGGGGTGTTAATCAGCCCCAGCATTTT.

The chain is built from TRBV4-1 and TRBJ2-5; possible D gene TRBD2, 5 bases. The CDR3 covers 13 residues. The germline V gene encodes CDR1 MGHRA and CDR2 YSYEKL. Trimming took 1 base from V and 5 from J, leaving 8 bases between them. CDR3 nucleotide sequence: TGCGCCAGCAGCCAAGGACGGAGGGAGACCCAGTACTTC. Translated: CASSQGRRETQYF.

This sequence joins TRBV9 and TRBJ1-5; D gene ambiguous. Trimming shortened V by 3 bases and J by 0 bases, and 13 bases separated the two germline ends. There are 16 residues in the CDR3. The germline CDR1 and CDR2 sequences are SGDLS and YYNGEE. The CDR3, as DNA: TGTGCCAGCAGCGCCTCGGGGTCTCCTAGCAATCAGCCCCAGCATTTT. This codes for CASSASGSPSNQPQHF.

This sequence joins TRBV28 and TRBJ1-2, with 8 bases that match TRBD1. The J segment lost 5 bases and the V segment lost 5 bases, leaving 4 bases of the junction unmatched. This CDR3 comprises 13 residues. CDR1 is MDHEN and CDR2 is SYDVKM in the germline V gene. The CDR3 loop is CASSPQGAYGYTF. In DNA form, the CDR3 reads TGTGCCAGCAGTCCCCAGGGGGCATATGGCTACACCTTC.

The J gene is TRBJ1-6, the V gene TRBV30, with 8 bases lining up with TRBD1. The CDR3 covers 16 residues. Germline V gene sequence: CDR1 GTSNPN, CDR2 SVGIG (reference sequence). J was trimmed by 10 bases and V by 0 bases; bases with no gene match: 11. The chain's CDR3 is CAWSVRRGPLGSPLHF. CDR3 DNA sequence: TGTGCCTGGAGTGTACGCAGGGGGCCTTTAGGGTCACCCCTCCACTTT.